This TCR beta chain comes out of a study of OX40 agonist ivuxolimab in advanced cancers. With 5 bases removed from V and 3 bases from J, the gap between germline ends came to 14 bases. This CDR3 has 14 amino acids. Germline lookup yields CDR1 PRHDT and CDR2 FYEKMQ (reference sequence). TCRdb keeps only in-frame clones here, not all; method: immunoSEQ multiplex PCR. The sample consists of 70,000 to 95,000 clones, 91% of them appearing once. Enrollment shut out patients with autoimmune disease history or systemic immunosuppression. This receptor was taken from an adult with an advanced solid tumor such as melanoma, head and neck, liver or kidney cancer. The chain links TRBV13 to TRBJ2-7; D is undetermined. Sequencing used CD4+ or CD8+ T cells sorted from blood, obtained in a trial of the OX40 agonist ivuxolimab. CDR3: CASSPKFSNYEQYF. Written as DNA, the CDR3 is TGTGCCAGCAGCCCCAAGTTCTCCAACTACGAGCAGTACTTC.